The following is a TCR beta chain sequence with its context. This record comes from a study of patients and donors after allogeneic stem cell transplantation. With 5 bases removed from V and 6 bases from J, the gap between germline ends came to 13 bases. Germline CDR1 and CDR2: SQVTM and ANQGSEA. This CDR3 spans 13 amino acids. TCRdb called the RT-PCR reads again in MiXCR, with one record for every CDR3 protein. This sample carries about a million distinct CDR3 sequences, over 15% of them seen once, and the ten largest clones take roughly 6%. The rearrangement links TRBV29-1 to TRBJ2-2, with unresolved D. The sample consisted of blood, either unsorted or a sorted T cell fraction (not recorded which). The sequence was obtained from a human donor who was either an allogeneic HSCT recipient or a stem cell or donor lymphocyte infusion donor (not recorded which). It is not recorded whose cells these are; they may come from a transplant donor. CDR3 bases: TGCAGCGTTCCCGGCTTAGGTTCCGGGGAGCTGTTTTTT. It yields the protein CSVPGLGSGELFF.